This entry is about one T cell receptor (beta chain). A sample-barcoded 5' primer and a J-beta primer mix were used in a second PCR of roughly 7 to 11 cycles. From the 5' RACE reads, TCRdb called clonotypes with MiXCR, one entry per CDR3 protein. The sample consists of more than 900,000 distinct CDR3 sequences, about 28% of them appearing once. These data originate in a study of blood T cells in healthy people across ages. Every participating donor contributed 8.5 to 10 milliliters of peripheral blood through a draw. Per germline, CDR1 MDHEN and CDR2 SYDVKM. V gave up 6 bases and J gave up 15 bases; unmatched junction bases: 15. The CDR3 sequence is 14 residues long. The same sample was also used in a study of T cells of mothers and their children. According to that study: All RNA that had been extracted was used for cDNA synthesis at around 1.4 ug per 15 ul.

The TCR was taken from a woman between 40 and 50 years old in good health. Specimen: blood. The chain carries TRBV28 and TRBJ2-1; TRBD2 agrees at 9 bases. The CDR3 sequence is CASSRGGSGRNPFF. Written as DNA, the CDR3 is TGTGCCAGCAGCCGGGGGGGTAGCGGGAGAAATCCGTTCTTC.